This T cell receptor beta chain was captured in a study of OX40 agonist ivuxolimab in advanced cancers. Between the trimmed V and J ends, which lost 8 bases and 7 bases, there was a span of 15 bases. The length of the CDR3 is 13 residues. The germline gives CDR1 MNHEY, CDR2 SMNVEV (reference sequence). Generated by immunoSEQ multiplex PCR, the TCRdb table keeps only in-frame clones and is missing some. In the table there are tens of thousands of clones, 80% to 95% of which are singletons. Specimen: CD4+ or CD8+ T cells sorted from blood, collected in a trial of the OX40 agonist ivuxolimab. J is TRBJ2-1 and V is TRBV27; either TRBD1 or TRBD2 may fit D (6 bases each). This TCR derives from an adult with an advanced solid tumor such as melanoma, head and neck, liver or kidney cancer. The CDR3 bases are TGTGCCAGCGGGGGCGGGATGAGGAATGAGCAGTTCTTC. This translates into CASGGGMRNEQFF.